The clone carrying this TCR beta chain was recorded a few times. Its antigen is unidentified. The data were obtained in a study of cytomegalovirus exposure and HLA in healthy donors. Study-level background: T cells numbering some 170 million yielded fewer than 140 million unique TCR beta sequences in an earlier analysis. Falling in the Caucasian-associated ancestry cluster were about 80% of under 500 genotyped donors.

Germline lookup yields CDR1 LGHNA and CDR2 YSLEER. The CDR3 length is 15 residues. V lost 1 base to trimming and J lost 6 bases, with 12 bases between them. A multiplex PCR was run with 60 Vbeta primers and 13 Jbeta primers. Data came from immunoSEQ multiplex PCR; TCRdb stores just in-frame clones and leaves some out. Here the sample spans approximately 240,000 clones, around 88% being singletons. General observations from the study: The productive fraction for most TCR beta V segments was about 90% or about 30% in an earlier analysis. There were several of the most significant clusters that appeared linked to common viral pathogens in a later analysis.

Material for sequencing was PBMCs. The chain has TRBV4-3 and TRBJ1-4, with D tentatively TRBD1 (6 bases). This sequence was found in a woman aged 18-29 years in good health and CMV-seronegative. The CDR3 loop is CASSQGVAGDEKLFF. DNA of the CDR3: TGCGCCAGCAGCCAAGGGGTCGCAGGGGATGAAAAACTGTTTTTT.